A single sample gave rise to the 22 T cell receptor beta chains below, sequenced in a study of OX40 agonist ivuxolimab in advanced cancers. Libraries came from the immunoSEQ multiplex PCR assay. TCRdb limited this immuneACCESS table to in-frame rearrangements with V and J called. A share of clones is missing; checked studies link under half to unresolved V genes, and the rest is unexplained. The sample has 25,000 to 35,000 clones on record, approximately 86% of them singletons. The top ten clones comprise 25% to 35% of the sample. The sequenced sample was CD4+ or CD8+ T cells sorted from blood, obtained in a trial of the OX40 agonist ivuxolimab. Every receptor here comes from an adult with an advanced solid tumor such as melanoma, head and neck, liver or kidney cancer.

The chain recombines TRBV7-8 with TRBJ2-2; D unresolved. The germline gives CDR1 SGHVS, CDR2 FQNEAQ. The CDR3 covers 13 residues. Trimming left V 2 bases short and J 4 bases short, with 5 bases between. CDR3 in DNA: TGTGCCAGCAGCTTACCCCCCACCGGGGAGCTGTTTTTT. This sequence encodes CASSLPPTGELFF.

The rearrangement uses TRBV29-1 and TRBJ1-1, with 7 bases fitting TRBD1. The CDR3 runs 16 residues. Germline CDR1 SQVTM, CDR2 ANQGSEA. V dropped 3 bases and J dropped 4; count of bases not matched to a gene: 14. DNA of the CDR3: TGCAGCGTTGACGGGACAGACAATTACAGGGGCACTGAAGCTTTCTTT. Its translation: CSVDGTDNYRGTEAFF.

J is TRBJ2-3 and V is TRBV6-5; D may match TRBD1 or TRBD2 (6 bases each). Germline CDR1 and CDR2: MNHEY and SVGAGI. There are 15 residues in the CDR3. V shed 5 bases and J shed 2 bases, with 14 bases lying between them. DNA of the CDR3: TGTGCCAGCAGTCCCCGCCCGGGGGCCACAGATACGCAGTATTTT. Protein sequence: CASSPRPGATDTQYF.

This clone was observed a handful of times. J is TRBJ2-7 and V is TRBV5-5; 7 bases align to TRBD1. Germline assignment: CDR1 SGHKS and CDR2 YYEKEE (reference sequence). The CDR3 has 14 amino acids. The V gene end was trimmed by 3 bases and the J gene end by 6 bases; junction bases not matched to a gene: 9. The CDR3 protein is CASSYDRVLSEQYF. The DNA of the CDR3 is TGTGCCAGCAGCTACGACAGGGTTTTAAGCGAGCAGTACTTC.

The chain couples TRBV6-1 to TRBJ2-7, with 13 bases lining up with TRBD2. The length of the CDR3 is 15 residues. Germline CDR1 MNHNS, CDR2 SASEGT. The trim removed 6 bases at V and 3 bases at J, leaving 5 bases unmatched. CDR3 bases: TGTGCCAGCAGCCCGGGACTAGCGGGGCACTACGAGCAGTACTTC. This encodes CASSPGLAGHYEQYF.

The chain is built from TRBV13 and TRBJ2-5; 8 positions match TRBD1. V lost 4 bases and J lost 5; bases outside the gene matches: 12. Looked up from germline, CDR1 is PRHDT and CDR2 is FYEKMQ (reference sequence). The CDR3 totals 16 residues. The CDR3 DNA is TGTGCCAGCAGCTCGACCCCCGGACAGGGTGGCGAGACCCAGTACTTC. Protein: CASSSTPGQGGETQYF.

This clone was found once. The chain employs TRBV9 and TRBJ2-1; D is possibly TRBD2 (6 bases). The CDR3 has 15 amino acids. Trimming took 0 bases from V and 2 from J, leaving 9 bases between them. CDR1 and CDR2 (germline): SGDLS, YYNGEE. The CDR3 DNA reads TGTGCCAGCAGCGTAGATAGCGGAACCTACAATGAGCAGTTCTTC. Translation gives CASSVDSGTYNEQFF.

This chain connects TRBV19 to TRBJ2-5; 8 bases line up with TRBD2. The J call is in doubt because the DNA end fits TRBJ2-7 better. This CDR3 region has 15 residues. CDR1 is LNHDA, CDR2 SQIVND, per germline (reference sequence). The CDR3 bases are TGTGCCAGCGGCTCGGGCGGGAGGTTTTCCTACGAGCAGTACTTC. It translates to CASGSGGRFSYEQYF.

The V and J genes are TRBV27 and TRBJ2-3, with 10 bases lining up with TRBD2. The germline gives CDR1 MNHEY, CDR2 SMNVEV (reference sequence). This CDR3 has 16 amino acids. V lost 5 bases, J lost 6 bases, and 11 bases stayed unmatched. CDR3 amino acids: CASSRLQSGGADTQYF. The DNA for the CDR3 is TGTGCCAGCAGTCGACTCCAAAGCGGGGGGGCCGATACGCAGTATTTT.

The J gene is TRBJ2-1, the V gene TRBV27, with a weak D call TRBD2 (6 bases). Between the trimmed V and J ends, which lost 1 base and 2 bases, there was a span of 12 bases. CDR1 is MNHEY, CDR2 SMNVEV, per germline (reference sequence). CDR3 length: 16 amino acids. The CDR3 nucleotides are TGTGCCAGCAGTTTATTTGGGACGGGGGCCTACAATGAGCAGTTCTTC. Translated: CASSLFGTGAYNEQFF.

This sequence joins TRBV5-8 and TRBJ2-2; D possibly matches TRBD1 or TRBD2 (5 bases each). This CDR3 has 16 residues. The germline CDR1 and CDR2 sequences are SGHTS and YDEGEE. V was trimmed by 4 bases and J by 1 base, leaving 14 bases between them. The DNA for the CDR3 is TGTGCCAGCAGCGGCCGGGACGGTAGGAACACCGGGGAGCTGTTTTTT. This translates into CASSGRDGRNTGELFF.

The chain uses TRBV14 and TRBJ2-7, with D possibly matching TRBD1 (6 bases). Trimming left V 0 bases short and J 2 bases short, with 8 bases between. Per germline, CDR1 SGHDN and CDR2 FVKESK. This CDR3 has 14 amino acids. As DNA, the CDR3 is TGTGCCAGCAGCCAAGATGGACAGACCTACGAGCAGTACTTC. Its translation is CASSQDGQTYEQYF.

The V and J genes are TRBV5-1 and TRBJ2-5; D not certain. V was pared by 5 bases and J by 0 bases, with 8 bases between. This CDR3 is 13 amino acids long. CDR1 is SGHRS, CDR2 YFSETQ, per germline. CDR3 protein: CASRPTNQETQYF. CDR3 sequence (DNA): TGCGCCAGCAGACCGACCAACCAAGAGACCCAGTACTTC.

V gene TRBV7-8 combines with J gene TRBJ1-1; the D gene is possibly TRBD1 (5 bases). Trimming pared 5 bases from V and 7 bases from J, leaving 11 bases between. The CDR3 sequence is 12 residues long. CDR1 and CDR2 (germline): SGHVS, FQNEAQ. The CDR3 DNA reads TGTGCCAGCAGCCCAGGTGGGGGTGAAGCTTTCTTT. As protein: CASSPGGGEAFF.

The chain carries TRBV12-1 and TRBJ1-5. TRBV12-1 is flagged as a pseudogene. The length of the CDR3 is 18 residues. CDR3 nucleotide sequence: TGTGCCAGCAGCGGTTGGGCCCAGCGGGGGTTTAGCAATCAGCCCCAGCATTTT. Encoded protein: CASSGWAQRGFSNQPQHF.

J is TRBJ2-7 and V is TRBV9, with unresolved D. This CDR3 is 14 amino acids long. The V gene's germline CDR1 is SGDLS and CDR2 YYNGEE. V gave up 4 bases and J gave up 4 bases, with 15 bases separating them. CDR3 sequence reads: CASSSPPDIYEQYF. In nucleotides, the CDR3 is TGTGCCAGCAGCTCACCGCCAGACATATACGAGCAGTACTTC. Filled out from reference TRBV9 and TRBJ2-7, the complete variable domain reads DSGVTQTPKHLITATGQRVTLRCSPRSGDLSVYWYQQSLDQGLQFLIQYYNGEERAKGNILERFSAQQFPDLHSELNLSSLELGDSALYFCASSSPPDIYEQYFGPGTRLTVT.

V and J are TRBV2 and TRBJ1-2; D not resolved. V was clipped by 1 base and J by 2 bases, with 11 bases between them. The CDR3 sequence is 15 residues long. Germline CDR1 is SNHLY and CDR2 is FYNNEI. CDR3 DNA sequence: TGTGCCAGCAGTGAAGAAGGCGGGAGCAACTATGGCTACACCTTC. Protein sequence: CASSEEGGSNYGYTF. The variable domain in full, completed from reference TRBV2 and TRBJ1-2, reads EPEVTQTPSHQVTQMGQEVILRCVPISNHLYFYWYRQILGQKVEFLVSFYNNEISEKSEIFDDQFSVERPDGSNFTLKIRSTKLEDSAMYFCASSEEGGSNYGYTFGSGTRLTVV.

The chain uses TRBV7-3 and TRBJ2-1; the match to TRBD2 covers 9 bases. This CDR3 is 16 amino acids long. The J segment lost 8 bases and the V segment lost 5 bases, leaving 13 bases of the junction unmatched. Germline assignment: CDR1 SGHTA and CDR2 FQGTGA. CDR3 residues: CASSPTLGTSTDEQFF. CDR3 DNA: TGTGCCAGCAGCCCCACCCTCGGGACTAGCACCGATGAGCAGTTCTTC.

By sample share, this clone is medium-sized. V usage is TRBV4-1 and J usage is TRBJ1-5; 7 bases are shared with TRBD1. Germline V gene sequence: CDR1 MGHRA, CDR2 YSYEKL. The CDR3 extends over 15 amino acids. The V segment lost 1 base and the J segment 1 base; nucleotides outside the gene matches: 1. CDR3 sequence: CASSQGQGSNQPQHF. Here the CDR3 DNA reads TGCGCCAGCAGCCAAGGACAGGGAAGCAATCAGCCCCAGCATTTT.

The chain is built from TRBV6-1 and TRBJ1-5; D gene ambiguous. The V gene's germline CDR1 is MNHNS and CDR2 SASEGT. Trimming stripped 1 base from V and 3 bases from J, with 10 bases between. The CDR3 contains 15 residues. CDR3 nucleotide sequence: TGTGCCAGCAGTGAAGTGTGGGGTTTCAATCAGCCCCAGCATTTT. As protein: CASSEVWGFNQPQHF.

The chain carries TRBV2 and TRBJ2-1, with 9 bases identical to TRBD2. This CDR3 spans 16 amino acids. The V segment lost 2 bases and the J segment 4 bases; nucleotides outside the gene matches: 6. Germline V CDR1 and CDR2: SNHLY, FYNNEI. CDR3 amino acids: CASSEQSGGYYNEQFF. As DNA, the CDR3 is TGTGCCAGCAGTGAACAGAGCGGGGGGTATTACAATGAGCAGTTCTTC.

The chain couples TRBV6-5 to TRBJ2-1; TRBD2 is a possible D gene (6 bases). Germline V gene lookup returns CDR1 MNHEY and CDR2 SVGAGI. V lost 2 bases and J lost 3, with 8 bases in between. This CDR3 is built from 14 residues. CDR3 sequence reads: CASSYRGNYNEQFF. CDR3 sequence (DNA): TGTGCCAGCAGTTACCGGGGGAACTACAATGAGCAGTTCTTC.